This T cell receptor beta chain emerged from a study of T cells after somatic rescue of genetic block. The V segment lost 1 base and the J segment 1 base; nucleotides outside the gene matches: 0. The CDR3 is made up of 14 amino acids. Germline CDR1 MNHEY, CDR2 SMNVEV (reference sequence). Sequenced by immunoSEQ multiplex PCR; TCRdb stores in-frame clones only, minus some. The sample holds approximately 14,000 clones; approximately 70% are singletons and the top ten take around 21%. The rearrangement joins TRBV27 to TRBJ1-1; 7 positions agree with TRBD1. The specimen was peripheral blood mononuclear cells (PBMCs). The origin of this receptor is a boy aged 5-17 years. This chain's CDR3 is CASSLWDRNTEAFF. The CDR3 DNA is TGTGCCAGCAGTTTATGGGACAGGAACACTGAAGCTTTCTTT.